Shown below are 15 T cell receptor beta chains from a single sample sequenced in a study of radiation and T cells in renal cell carcinoma. The protocol was immunoSEQ multiplex PCR, while the TCRdb copy is restricted to in-frame clones and leaves out a portion. This repertoire shows roughly 120,000 clones, approximately 82% found once; its top ten account for approximately 3%. Specified time point: baseline pretreatment blood. This sample's treatment: 15 Gy SBRT to primary tumor, nephrectomy 4 weeks later. The sequencing used blood, collected from a patient whose treatment included radiotherapy and nephrectomy. These receptors were collected from a woman between 55 and 75 years old with renal cell carcinoma.

V and J are TRBV29-1 and TRBJ1-2; TRBD1 matches 9 bases. With 7 bases clipped from V and 8 bases from J, the junction kept 5 bases outside the gene matches. The CDR3 runs 11 residues. Per the germline V gene, CDR1 is SQVTM and CDR2 is ANQGSEA. CDR3 nucleotides: TGCAGCGAATTACAGGGGGCGGGCTACACCTTC. This gives the protein CSELQGAGYTF.

This clone was recorded only once. The rearrangement uses TRBV6-1 and TRBJ2-2, with D perhaps matching TRBD1 or TRBD2 (5 bases each). Trimming removed 7 bases at V and 3 bases at J, with 12 bases between. The CDR3 covers 14 residues. Germline loops: CDR1 MNHNS, CDR2 SASEGT. CDR3 coding DNA: TGTGCCAGCAACGGGACCCCTGACACCGGGGAGCTGTTTTTT. It encodes CASNGTPDTGELFF.

The chain joins TRBV28 to TRBJ2-6; D not resolved. Germline lookup yields CDR1 MDHEN and CDR2 SYDVKM. This CDR3 is 14 amino acids long. Trimming stripped 5 bases from V and 2 bases from J, with 7 bases between. For the CDR3, the DNA is TGTGCCAGCAGTCGAGGAGCTGGGGCCAACGTCCTGACTTTC. It specifies CASSRGAGANVLTF.

This chain connects TRBV5-5 to TRBJ1-1; 8 nucleotides agree with TRBD1. Trimming at V came to 1 base and at J to 4 bases, leaving 6 bases not matched to a gene. The length of the CDR3 is 15 residues. Germline loops: CDR1 SGHKS, CDR2 YYEKEE (reference sequence). CDR3 residues: CASSLIGQGGTEAFF. The CDR3 region has the DNA TGTGCCAGCAGCTTGATAGGACAGGGTGGCACTGAAGCTTTCTTT.

The sample holds a few counts of this clone. This chain links TRBV19 with TRBJ2-4; D is possibly TRBD2 (7 bases). The length of the CDR3 is 14 residues. The germline V and J ends were trimmed by 3 bases and 6 bases, with 12 bases remaining between them. Per germline, CDR1 LNHDA and CDR2 SQIVND (reference sequence). The CDR3 here is CASSIGGRGNIQYF. CDR3 in DNA: TGTGCCAGTAGTATCGGGGGGCGAGGAAACATTCAGTACTTC.

V and J are TRBV30 and TRBJ1-4; possibly TRBD1 for D (5 bases). Germline V gene data show CDR1 as GTSNPN and CDR2 as SVGIG (reference sequence). With 8 bases removed from V and 5 bases from J, the gap between germline ends came to 12 bases. The CDR3 runs 12 residues. The CDR3 here is CAQGAPNEKLFF. For the CDR3, the DNA is TGTGCCCAAGGGGCCCCAAATGAAAAACTGTTTTTT.

This clone has just a few counts. One junction end does not reproduce the germline sequence, and a read error may be involved. The genes are TRBV7-7 and TRBJ2-5; D is possibly TRBD2 (5 bases). The CDR3 consists of 15 residues. Germline assignment: CDR1 SSHAT and CDR2 FNYEAQ (reference sequence). In nucleotides, the CDR3 is TGTGCTAGCAGCCGGGCGGGCAACCGGCCGGAGACCCAGTACTTC. It specifies CASSRAGNRPETQYF.

This sequence joins TRBV6-6 and TRBJ2-7; 9 bases align to TRBD2. Germline V gene data show CDR1 as MNHNY and CDR2 as SVGAGI (reference sequence). Trimming removed 4 bases from V and 2 bases from J; junction bases left unmatched: 0. This CDR3 region has 13 residues. CDR3 bases: TGTGCCAGCAGTTTAGCGGGAGCCTACGAGCAGTACTTC. This encodes CASSLAGAYEQYF.

The genes are TRBV28 and TRBJ1-1, with D possibly being TRBD1 (6 bases). V was trimmed by 6 bases and J by 8 bases, leaving 10 bases between them. This CDR3 has 11 residues. Germline V CDR1 and CDR2: MDHEN, SYDVKM. CDR3 nucleotide sequence: TGTGCCAGCAGCCTGGACAGCGAAGCTTTCTTT. The encoded protein is CASSLDSEAFF.

The CDR3: CASSQVSRAGGGDTQYF. CDR3 bases: TGTGCCAGCAGCCAAGTTAGTAGGGCGGGGGGCGGCGATACGCAGTATTTT. The chain couples TRBV4-2 to TRBJ2-3; the match to TRBD2 covers 8 bases. Germline CDR1 and CDR2: LGHNA and YNFKEQ. The CDR3 is 17 residues long. With 1 base clipped from V and 6 bases from J, the junction kept 12 bases outside the gene matches.

This chain links TRBV27 with TRBJ2-7, with D possibly matching TRBD2 (5 bases). Trimming took 5 bases from V and 0 from J, leaving 17 bases between them. CDR1 and CDR2 (germline): MNHEY, SMNVEV (reference sequence). The CDR3 is 16 residues long. The CDR3 loop is CASSPLGGFSSYEQYF. DNA of the CDR3: TGTGCCAGCAGTCCCCTGGGCGGGTTTAGCTCCTACGAGCAGTACTTC.

The chain uses TRBV5-1 and TRBJ2-7; either TRBD1 or TRBD2 may fit D (5 bases each). Per germline, CDR1 SGHRS and CDR2 YFSETQ. This CDR3 has 14 amino acids. V lost 3 bases and J 7 bases, leaving 17 bases between the germline ends. The CDR3 reads CASSSGEGSREQYF. CDR3 nucleotide sequence: TGCGCCAGCAGCTCGGGTGAGGGGTCTAGGGAGCAGTACTTC.

This clone was counted between two and nine times. This chain joins TRBV7-6 and TRBJ1-3; D call uncertain. Germline CDR1 and CDR2: SGHVS and FNYEAQ. This CDR3 has 17 residues. Trimming took 1 base from V and 0 from J, leaving 13 bases between them. The CDR3 DNA is TGTGCCAGCAGCTTAGAGGTTGGGATGAGCTCTGGAAACACCATATATTTT. Translating gives CASSLEVGMSSGNTIYF.

The chain joins TRBV5-1 to TRBJ2-3; D is unclear. The CDR3 runs 14 residues. Germline values: CDR1 SGHRS, CDR2 YFSETQ. V was trimmed by 0 bases and J by 5 bases, leaving 10 bases between them. The CDR3 coding sequence is TGCGCCAGCAGCTTGGTCCAGAACATAGATACGCAGTATTTT. Translated, it gives CASSLVQNIDTQYF. Full variable domain (missing parts from reference TRBV5-1 and TRBJ2-3): KAGVTQTPRYLIKTRGQQVTLSCSPISGHRSVSWYQQTPGQGLQFLFEYFSETQRNKGNFPGRFSGRQFSNSRSEMNVSTLELGDSALYLCASSLVQNIDTQYFGPGTRLTVL.

The V and J genes are TRBV18 and TRBJ1-2, with 7 nucleotides matching TRBD1. Germline V gene lookup returns CDR1 KGHSH and CDR2 LQKENI. This CDR3 has 13 amino acids. The V segment lost 5 bases and the J segment 6 bases; nucleotides outside the gene matches: 6. CDR3 residues: CASSSTGQNGYTF. For the CDR3, the DNA is TGTGCCAGCTCATCCACGGGACAGAATGGCTACACCTTC.